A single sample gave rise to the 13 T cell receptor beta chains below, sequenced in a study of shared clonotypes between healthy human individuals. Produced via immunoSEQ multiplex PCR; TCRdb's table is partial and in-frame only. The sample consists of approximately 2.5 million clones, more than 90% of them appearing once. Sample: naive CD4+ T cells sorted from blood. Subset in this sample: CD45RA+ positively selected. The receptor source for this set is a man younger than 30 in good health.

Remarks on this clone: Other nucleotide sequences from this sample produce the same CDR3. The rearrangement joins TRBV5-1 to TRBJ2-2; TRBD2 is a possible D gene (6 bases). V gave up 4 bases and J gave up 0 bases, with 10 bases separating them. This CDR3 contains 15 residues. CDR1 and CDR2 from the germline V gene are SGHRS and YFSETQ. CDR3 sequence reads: CASSPRGTNTGELFF. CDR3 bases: TGCGCCAGCAGCCCCCGGGGGACGAACACCGGGGAGCTGTTTTTT.

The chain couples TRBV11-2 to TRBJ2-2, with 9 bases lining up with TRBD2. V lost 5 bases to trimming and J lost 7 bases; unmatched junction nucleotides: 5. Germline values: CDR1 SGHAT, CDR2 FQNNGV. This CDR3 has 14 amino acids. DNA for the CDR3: TGTGCCAGCAGCCCTAGCGGGGTTCACGGGGAGCTGTTTTTT. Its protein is CASSPSGVHGELFF.

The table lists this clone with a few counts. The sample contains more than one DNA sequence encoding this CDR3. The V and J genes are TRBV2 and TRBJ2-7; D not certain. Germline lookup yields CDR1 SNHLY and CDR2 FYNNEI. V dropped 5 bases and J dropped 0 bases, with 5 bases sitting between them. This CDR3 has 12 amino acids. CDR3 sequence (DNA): TGTGCCAGCAGTTTCAGCTCCTACGAGCAGTACTTC. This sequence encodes CASSFSSYEQYF.

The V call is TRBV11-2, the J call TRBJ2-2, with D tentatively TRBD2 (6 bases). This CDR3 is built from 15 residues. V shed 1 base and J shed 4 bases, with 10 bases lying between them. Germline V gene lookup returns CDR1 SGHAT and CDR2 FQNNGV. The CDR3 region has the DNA TGTGCCAGCAGCTTAGGACTAGTTGCCACCGGGGAGCTGTTTTTT. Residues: CASSLGLVATGELFF.

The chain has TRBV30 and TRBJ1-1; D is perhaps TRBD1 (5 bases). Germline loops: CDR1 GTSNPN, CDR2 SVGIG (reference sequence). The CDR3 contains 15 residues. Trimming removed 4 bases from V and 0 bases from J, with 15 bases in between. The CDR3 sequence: CAWTLEGTVNTEAFF. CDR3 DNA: TGTGCCTGGACCCTGGAGGGGACGGTGAACACTGAAGCTTTCTTT.

Here the CDR3 reads CASSQDLRDNYGYTF. The DNA of the CDR3 is TGTGCCAGCAGCCAAGATCTGCGAGATAACTATGGCTACACCTTC. The chain carries TRBV4-2 and TRBJ1-2; no firm D call. The CDR3 has 15 amino acids. CDR1 is LGHNA, CDR2 YNFKEQ, per germline. The germline V and J ends were trimmed by 0 bases and 1 base, with 9 bases remaining between them.

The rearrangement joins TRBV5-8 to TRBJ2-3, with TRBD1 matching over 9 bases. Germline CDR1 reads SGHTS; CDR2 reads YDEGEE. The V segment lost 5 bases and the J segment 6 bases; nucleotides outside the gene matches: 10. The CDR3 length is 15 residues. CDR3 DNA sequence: TGTGCCAGCAGTCTCCGGGACAGGGCCTTGGATACGCAGTATTTT. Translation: CASSLRDRALDTQYF.

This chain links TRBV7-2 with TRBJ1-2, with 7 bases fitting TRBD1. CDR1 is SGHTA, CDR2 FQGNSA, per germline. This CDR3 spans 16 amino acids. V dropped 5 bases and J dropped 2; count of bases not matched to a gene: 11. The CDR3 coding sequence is TGTGCCAGCAGCATCTACCTTGGGACAGAGAACTATGGCTACACCTTC. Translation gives CASSIYLGTENYGYTF.

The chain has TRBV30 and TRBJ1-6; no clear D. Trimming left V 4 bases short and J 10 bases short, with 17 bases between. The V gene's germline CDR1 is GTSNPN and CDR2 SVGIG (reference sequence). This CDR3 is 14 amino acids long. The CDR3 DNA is TGTGCCTGGACCTTCTCTCAAGACCGATCACCCCTCCACTTT. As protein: CAWTFSQDRSPLHF.

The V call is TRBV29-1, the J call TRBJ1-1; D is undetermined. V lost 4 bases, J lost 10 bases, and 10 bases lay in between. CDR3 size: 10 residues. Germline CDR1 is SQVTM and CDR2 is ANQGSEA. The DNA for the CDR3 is TGCAGCGTTGGACCCGAATCAGCTTTCTTT. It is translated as CSVGPESAFF.

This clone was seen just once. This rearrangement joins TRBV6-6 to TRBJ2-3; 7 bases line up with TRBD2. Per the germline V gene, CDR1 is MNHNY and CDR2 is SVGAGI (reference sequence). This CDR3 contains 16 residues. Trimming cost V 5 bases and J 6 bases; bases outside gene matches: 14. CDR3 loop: CASSHLAAGLGDTQYF. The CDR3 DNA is TGTGCCAGCAGTCACCTAGCGGCGGGCCTGGGGGATACGCAGTATTTT.

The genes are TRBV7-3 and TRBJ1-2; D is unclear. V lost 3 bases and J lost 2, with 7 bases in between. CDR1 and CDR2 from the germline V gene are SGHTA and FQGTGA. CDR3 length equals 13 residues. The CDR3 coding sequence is TGTGCCAGCAGCTTCAACCCAAACTATGGCTACACCTTC. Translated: CASSFNPNYGYTF.

DNA for the CDR3: TGCGCCAGCAGTGCTTTAGGGACAGTCTACGAGCAGTACTTC. Translating it yields CASSALGTVYEQYF. The chain carries TRBV10-2 and TRBJ2-7, with 7 bases identical to TRBD1. This CDR3 comprises 14 residues. Germline trimming cut 4 bases from V and 3 bases from J; bases unmatched to any gene: 6. In germline, CDR1 is WSHSY, CDR2 SAAADI.